A single sample gave rise to the 30 T cell receptor beta chains below, sequenced in a study of blood T cells in healthy people across ages. PCR was performed a second time for about 7 to 12 cycles using a sample-barcoded 5' primer and a J-beta primer mix. Using its own MiXCR run on the 5' RACE reads, TCRdb lists one record per CDR3 protein. The profile covers around 1,500,000 distinct CDR3 sequences, with approximately 40% appearing a single time and roughly 7.9% taken by the ten largest. The sample consisted of blood. The receptors were sampled from a woman under 30 in good health.

The chain combines TRBV2 with TRBJ1-5; perhaps TRBD1 as D (5 bases). Trimming took off 0 bases at V and 6 bases at J, with 12 bases between the two ends. The germline V gene has CDR1 SNHLY and CDR2 FYNNEI. There are 15 residues in the CDR3. The DNA of the CDR3 is TGTGCCAGCAGTGAAGCAACGCGGGGCAGTCAGCCCCAGCATTTT. This translates into CASSEATRGSQPQHF.

This clonotype was observed once. The chain joins TRBV4-1 to TRBJ2-2; 8 nucleotides line up with TRBD1. Germline V lookup: CDR1 MGHRA, CDR2 YSYEKL. This CDR3 has 17 amino acids. Germline trimming cut 3 bases from V and 3 bases from J; bases unmatched to any gene: 9. CDR3 DNA sequence: TGCGCCAGCAGCCATAACCCAGGGGGCGAGGACACCGGGGAGCTGTTTTTT. Its protein product is CASSHNPGGEDTGELFF.

The chain employs TRBV29-1 and TRBJ2-7, with D perhaps matching TRBD1 or TRBD2 (5 bases each). This CDR3 has 11 residues. Germline assignment: CDR1 SQVTM and CDR2 ANQGSEA. V was pared by 7 bases and J by 7 bases, with 14 bases between. Here the CDR3 DNA reads TGCAGCGGGGACGCCTGGGAGGAGCAGTACTTC. Translation: CSGDAWEEQYF.

The genes are TRBV7-9 and TRBJ2-7; D gene ambiguous. This CDR3 region has 12 residues. Germline V gives CDR1 SEHNR, CDR2 FQNEAQ (reference sequence). Trimming pared 6 bases from V and 6 bases from J, leaving 12 bases between. The CDR3 DNA follows: TGTGCCAGCAGGGATATAGCTGCCGAGCAGTACTTC. Protein: CASRDIAAEQYF. The complete variable domain, with remaining parts taken from reference TRBV7-9 and TRBJ2-7, reads DTGVSQNPRHKITKRGQNVTFRCDPISEHNRLYWYRQTLGQGPEFLTYFQNEAQLEKSRLLSDRFSAERPKGSFSTLEIQRTEQGDSAMYLCASRDIAAEQYFGPGTRLTVT.

This clonotype was observed once. V usage is TRBV21-1 and J usage is TRBJ2-4; the table's D call, TRBD1, has no DNA check behind it. TRBV21-1 is classified as a pseudogene. This CDR3 spans 22 amino acids. The CDR3 region has the DNA TGTGCCAGCAGCAAATGGGACAGACCGTACGTAGTACTGGGGGCAGCCAAAAACATTCAGTACTTC. Protein sequence: CASSKWDRPYVVLGAAKNIQYF.

The chain joins TRBV7-3 to TRBJ2-7; maybe TRBD1 (5 bases). The germline CDR1 and CDR2 sequences are SGHTA and FQGTGA. V lost 3 bases, J lost 7 bases, and 22 bases lay in between. The CDR3 length is 16 residues. For the CDR3, the DNA is TGTGCCAGCAGCTTCTCGACAGCGCGCTCCTACAATGAGCAGTACTTC. Residues: CASSFSTARSYNEQYF.

The rearrangement links TRBV10-1 to TRBJ2-5; TRBD2 matches at 16 bases. The CDR3 has 16 amino acids. CDR1 and CDR2 from the germline V gene are WNHNN and SYGVQD (reference sequence). The V segment lost 8 bases and the J segment 2 bases; nucleotides outside the gene matches: 5. The CDR3 DNA follows: TGCGCCAGCGGTGCGGGACTAGCGGGAGGGCAAGAGACCCAGTACTTC. Translating gives CASGAGLAGGQETQYF.

J is TRBJ2-1 and V is TRBV12-3 or TRBV12-4; TRBD2 aligns across 8 bases. Germline trimming cut 7 bases from V and 6 bases from J; bases unmatched to any gene: 8. The CDR3 is 14 residues long. CDR3 in DNA: TGTGCCAGCACCCGATCGGGGGGGGCCAATGAGCAGTTCTTC. As protein: CASTRSGGANEQFF.

This rearrangement joins TRBV28 to TRBJ2-1; no reliable D call. The CDR3 extends over 12 amino acids. The germline V gene encodes CDR1 MDHEN and CDR2 SYDVKM. V lost 9 bases to trimming and J lost 9 bases, with 15 bases between them. The chain's CDR3 is CASRTPRIEQFF. In nucleotides, the CDR3 is TGTGCCAGTCGGACCCCCCGGATTGAGCAGTTCTTC.

This rearrangement joins TRBV20-1 to TRBJ2-5; TRBD1 agrees at 8 bases. CDR3 length: 13 amino acids. V gave up 7 bases and J gave up 5 bases; unmatched junction bases: 9. CDR1 is DFQATT, CDR2 SNEGSKA, per germline (reference sequence). CDR3 in DNA: TGCAGTGTCGCGACAGGGGTTTGGGAGACCCAGTACTTC. This codes for CSVATGVWETQYF.

This chain uses TRBV20-1 with TRBJ2-5; D is uncertain. Germline V gives CDR1 DFQATT, CDR2 SNEGSKA (reference sequence). CDR3 length equals 12 residues. Trimming took off 3 bases at V and 3 bases at J, with 8 bases between the two ends. The CDR3 coding sequence is TGCAGTGCTAGGAAAATGGAAGAGACCCAGTACTTC. Protein sequence: CSARKMEETQYF.

A few counts support this clonotype. This chain links TRBV20-1 with TRBJ1-2; D gene uncertain. The germline V and J ends were trimmed by 2 bases and 0 bases, with 19 bases remaining between them. Per the germline V gene, CDR1 is DFQATT and CDR2 is SNEGSKA (reference sequence). The CDR3 has 17 residues. CDR3 DNA: TGCAGTGCTAGACCCCGGGTGAACCCGAGGACTAACTATGGCTACACCTTC. It codes for CSARPRVNPRTNYGYTF.

The chain couples TRBV5-5 to TRBJ2-2; TRBD1 matches 10 bases. Germline CDR1 SGHKS, CDR2 YYEKEE (reference sequence). Trimming took 2 bases from V and 4 from J; bases not matched to a gene: 5. The CDR3 is 16 amino acids. This chain's CDR3 is CASSFSDRGLTGELFF. The CDR3 nucleotides read TGTGCCAGCAGCTTTTCCGACAGGGGGCTCACCGGGGAGCTGTTTTTT.

V and J are TRBV2 and TRBJ2-2; no reliable D call. Germline V gene lookup returns CDR1 SNHLY and CDR2 FYNNEI. This CDR3 has 15 residues. V shed 6 bases and J shed 2 bases, with 13 bases lying between them. CDR3 nucleotides: TGTGCCAGCAGCTGGTCGTCAACTAACACCGGGGAGCTGTTTTTT. Translated, it gives CASSWSSTNTGELFF.

This chain links TRBV6-2 or TRBV6-3 with TRBJ2-7, with 8 bases matching TRBD2. CDR3 length equals 15 residues. V shed 5 bases and J 0 bases; nucleotides not matched to a gene: 6. Per germline, CDR1 MNHEY and CDR2 SVGEGT. The CDR3 nucleotides are TGTGCCAGCAGTGTGCTAGCGGGCCTCTCCTACGAGCAGTACTTC. Residues: CASSVLAGLSYEQYF.

The table lists this clonotype with a few counts. The chain uses TRBV7-9 and TRBJ2-3, with D tentatively TRBD1 (6 bases). Trimming removed 7 bases at V and 4 bases at J, with 18 bases between. The CDR3 covers 15 residues. CDR1 is SEHNR, CDR2 FQNEAQ, per germline (reference sequence). The CDR3 nucleotides read TGTGCCAGCATCAACTACAGGGTGAAGGCAGATACGCAGTATTTT. It yields the protein CASINYRVKADTQYF.

This clonotype came up a few times. J is TRBJ1-2 and V is TRBV20-1, with 7 bases identical to TRBD1. The CDR3 is made up of 13 amino acids. Germline-derived CDR1 and CDR2 are DFQATT and SNEGSKA (reference sequence). V lost 2 bases and J lost 2; bases outside the gene matches: 2. In DNA, the CDR3 is TGCAGTGCTAGACACAGGGGAAACTATGGCTACACCTTC. The encoded protein is CSARHRGNYGYTF.

This clonotype has just one count. V gene TRBV10-2 combines with J gene TRBJ1-1, with 7 bases identical to TRBD1. Germline-derived CDR1 and CDR2 are WSHSY and SAAADI. This CDR3 contains 14 residues. The V segment lost 6 bases and the J segment 6 bases; nucleotides outside the gene matches: 10. The DNA for the CDR3 is TGCGCCAGCAGCGACAGGGAACGCAGCGCTGAAGCTTTCTTT. Its translation: CASSDRERSAEAFF.

This clonotype was detected only a few times. The rearrangement links TRBV20-1 to TRBJ2-4; 9 positions agree with TRBD2. TRBJ2-5 matches the DNA end more closely, so the J call is doubtful. The germline V gene encodes CDR1 DFQATT and CDR2 SNEGSKA (reference sequence). This CDR3 is 16 amino acids long. The CDR3 reads CSATRSAGGSLETQYF. The DNA for the CDR3 is TGCAGTGCTACGCGGTCAGCGGGAGGCTCCTTGGAGACCCAGTACTTC.

The sample holds a few counts of this clonotype. The chain is built from TRBV7-9 and TRBJ1-1; D gene uncertain. The V and J ends lost 2 bases and 11 bases respectively, with 18 bases between them. This CDR3 region has 14 residues. Germline CDR1 and CDR2: SEHNR and FQNEAQ (reference sequence). DNA of the CDR3: TGTGCCAGCAGCTTAAGTCCCTCGAACCCCCAGGCTTTCTTT. Translated, it gives CASSLSPSNPQAFF. The full variable domain, with the rest looked up from reference TRBV7-9 and TRBJ1-1, is DTGVSQNPRHKITKRGQNVTFRCDPISEHNRLYWYRQTLGQGPEFLTYFQNEAQLEKSRLLSDRFSAERPKGSFSTLEIQRTEQGDSAMYLCASSLSPSNPQAFFGQGTRLTVV.

The chain is built from TRBV12-3 or TRBV12-4 and TRBJ1-2; D might be TRBD1 (5 bases). The CDR3 spans 15 residues. V lost 4 bases, J lost 3 bases, and 15 bases lay in between. The CDR3 is CASSSHGAADYGYTF. The CDR3 coding sequence is TGTGCCAGCAGTTCCCATGGGGCGGCTGACTATGGCTACACCTTC.

J is TRBJ2-3 and V is TRBV2; 10 nucleotides agree with TRBD2. The CDR3 spans 16 residues. Losses at the gene ends were 6 bases for V and 9 bases for J; bases not matched to a gene: 15. From germline, CDR1 is SNHLY and CDR2 FYNNEI. CDR3 nucleotide sequence: TGTGCCAGCAGCGATAGCGGGGGGCGGTGGGGGCACACGCAGTATTTT. It yields the protein CASSDSGGRWGHTQYF. Complete variable domain (other parts from reference TRBV2 and TRBJ2-3): EPEVTQTPSHQVTQMGQEVILRCVPISNHLYFYWYRQILGQKVEFLVSFYNNEISEKSEIFDDQFSVERPDGSNFTLKIRSTKLEDSAMYFCASSDSGGRWGHTQYFGPGTRLTVL.

This clonotype turned up a few times. At one end, the junction sequence differs from germline, possibly due to a read error. The rearrangement joins TRBV4-1 to TRBJ2-7; D may be TRBD2 (6 bases). This CDR3 contains 16 residues. Germline values: CDR1 MGHRA, CDR2 YSYEKL. DNA for the CDR3: TGCGCTAGCAGCCAAGATCAAGGCGGGGCGCACTACGAGCAGTACTTC. Translation gives CASSQDQGGAHYEQYF.

This clonotype has only a few counts. The chain employs TRBV4-1 and TRBJ2-1, with D unresolved. The V gene's germline CDR1 is MGHRA and CDR2 YSYEKL. V was pared by 1 base and J by 4 bases, with 11 bases between. This CDR3 region has 15 residues. The CDR3 coding sequence is TGCGCCAGCAGCCAAGTCCCCGCCTCGTACAATGAGCAGTTCTTC. Translating it yields CASSQVPASYNEQFF.

This clonotype was seen only a few times. The rearrangement links TRBV10-3 to TRBJ1-1; D is perhaps TRBD1 (6 bases). The CDR3 has 13 amino acids. V lost 4 bases, J lost 6 bases, and 12 bases lay in between. Germline V gene sequence: CDR1 ENHRY, CDR2 SYGVKD. CDR3 coding DNA: TGTGCCATCAGTGTGCAGGGGATGGCTGAAGCTTTCTTT. Its translation: CAISVQGMAEAFF.

The V and J genes are TRBV5-8 and TRBJ1-2, with unresolved D. CDR1 is SGHTS, CDR2 YDEGEE, per germline. The CDR3 is 16 residues long. V was clipped by 6 bases and J by 4 bases, with 22 bases between them. The CDR3 DNA reads TGTGCCAGCACCCTTGGAGTGGGCAGCTCCTCCTATGGCTACACCTTC. Encoded protein: CASTLGVGSSSYGYTF.

This clonotype was counted between two and nine times. V and J are TRBV3-1 and TRBJ2-3, with no clear D. Germline V gene lookup returns CDR1 LGHDT and CDR2 YNNKEL (reference sequence). V lost 7 bases to trimming and J lost 2 bases, with 10 bases between them. This CDR3 is 13 amino acids long. CDR3 bases: TGTGCCAGCATACGGAACCTCACAGATACGCAGTATTTT. It translates to CASIRNLTDTQYF.

This clonotype showed up just a few times. V is TRBV7-2 and J is TRBJ2-2; possible D gene TRBD1, 6 bases. Trimming cost V 5 bases and J 1 base, with 20 bases left between them. The CDR3 is 18 residues long. CDR1 is SGHTA, CDR2 FQGNSA, per germline. This CDR3 is CASSTGTRRWGNTGELFF. CDR3 in DNA: TGTGCCAGCAGCACCGGGACACGACGATGGGGGAACACCGGGGAGCTGTTTTTT.

This clonotype was recorded a few times. The rearrangement links TRBV4-2 to TRBJ2-3; D unclear. Germline lookup yields CDR1 LGHNA and CDR2 YNFKEQ. The CDR3 extends over 16 amino acids. With 1 base removed from V and 2 bases from J, the gap between germline ends came to 13 bases. The CDR3 loop is CASSQGSGPNTDTQYF. DNA for the CDR3: TGTGCCAGCAGCCAAGGGTCCGGACCCAACACAGATACGCAGTATTTT.

The chain couples TRBV4-2 to TRBJ2-3; 9 nucleotides agree with TRBD2. V lost 4 bases and J lost 0; bases outside the gene matches: 11. Germline V CDR1 and CDR2: LGHNA, YNFKEQ. This CDR3 is 18 amino acids long. The CDR3: CASSRETSGGSSTDTQYF. CDR3 nucleotide sequence: TGTGCCAGCAGCCGGGAGACTAGCGGAGGATCTAGCACAGATACGCAGTATTTT.